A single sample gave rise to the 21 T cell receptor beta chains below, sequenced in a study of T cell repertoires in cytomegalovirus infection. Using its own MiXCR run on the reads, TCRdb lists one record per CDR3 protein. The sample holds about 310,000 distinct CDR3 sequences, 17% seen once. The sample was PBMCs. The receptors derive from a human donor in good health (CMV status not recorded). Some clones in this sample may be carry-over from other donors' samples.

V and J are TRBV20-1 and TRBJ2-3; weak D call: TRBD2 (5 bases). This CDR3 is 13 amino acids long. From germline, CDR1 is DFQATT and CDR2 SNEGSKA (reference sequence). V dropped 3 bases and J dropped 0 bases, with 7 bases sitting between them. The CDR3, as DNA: TGCAGTGCTAGGAGGGCTAGCACAGATACGCAGTATTTT. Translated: CSARRASTDTQYF.

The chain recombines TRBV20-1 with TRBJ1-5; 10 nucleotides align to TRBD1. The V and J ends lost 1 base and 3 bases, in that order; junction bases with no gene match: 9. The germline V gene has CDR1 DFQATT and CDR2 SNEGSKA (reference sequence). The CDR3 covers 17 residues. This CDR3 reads CSARGDRDRGVNQPQHF. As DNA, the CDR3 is TGCAGTGCTAGAGGGGACCGGGACAGGGGAGTCAATCAGCCCCAGCATTTT.

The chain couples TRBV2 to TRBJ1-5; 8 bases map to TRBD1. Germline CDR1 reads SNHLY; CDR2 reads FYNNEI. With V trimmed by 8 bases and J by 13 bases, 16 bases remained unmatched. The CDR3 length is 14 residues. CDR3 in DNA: TGTGCCAGCGAGGATGGCAGGGGGCCCCCGGCGCAGCATTTT. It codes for CASEDGRGPPAQHF.

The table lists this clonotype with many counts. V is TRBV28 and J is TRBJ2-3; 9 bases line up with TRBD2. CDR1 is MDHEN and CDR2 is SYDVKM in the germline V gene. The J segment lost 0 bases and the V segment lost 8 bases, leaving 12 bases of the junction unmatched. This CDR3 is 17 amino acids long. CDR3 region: CASEPASGIPSTDTQYF. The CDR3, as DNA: TGTGCCAGCGAGCCTGCTAGCGGGATCCCTAGCACAGATACGCAGTATTTT.

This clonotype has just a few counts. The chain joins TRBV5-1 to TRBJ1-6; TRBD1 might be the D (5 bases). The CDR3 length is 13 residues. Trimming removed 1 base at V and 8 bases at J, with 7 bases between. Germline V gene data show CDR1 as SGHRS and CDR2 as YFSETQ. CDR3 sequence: CASSLLGDSPLHF. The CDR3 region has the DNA TGCGCCAGCAGCTTGCTAGGGGATTCACCCCTCCACTTT.

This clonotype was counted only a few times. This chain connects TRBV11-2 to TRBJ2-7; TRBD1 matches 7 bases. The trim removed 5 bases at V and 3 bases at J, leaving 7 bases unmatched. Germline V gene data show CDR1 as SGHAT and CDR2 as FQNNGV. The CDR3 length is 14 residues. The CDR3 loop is CASSGSGGFYEQYF. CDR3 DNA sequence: TGTGCCAGCAGCGGTTCAGGGGGATTCTACGAGCAGTACTTC. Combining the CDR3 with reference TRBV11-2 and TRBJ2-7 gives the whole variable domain EAGVAQSPRYKIIEKRQSVAFWCNPISGHATLYWYQQILGQGPKLLIQFQNNGVVDDSQLPKDRFSAERLKGVDSTLKIQPAKLEDSAVYLCASSGSGGFYEQYFGPGTRLTVT.

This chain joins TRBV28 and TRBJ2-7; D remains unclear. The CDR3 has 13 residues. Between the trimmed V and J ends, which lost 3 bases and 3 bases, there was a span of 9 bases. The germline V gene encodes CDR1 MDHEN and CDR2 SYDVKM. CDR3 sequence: CASSFGPVYEQYF. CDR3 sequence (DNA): TGTGCCAGCAGTTTTGGGCCCGTCTACGAGCAGTACTTC.

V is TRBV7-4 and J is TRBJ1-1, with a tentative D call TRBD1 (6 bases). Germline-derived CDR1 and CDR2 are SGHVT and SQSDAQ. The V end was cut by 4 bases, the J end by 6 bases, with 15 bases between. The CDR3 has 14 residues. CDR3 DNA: TGTGCCAGCAGCTACTTAGAGGGGGTAGCTGAAGCTTTCTTT. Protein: CASSYLEGVAEAFF.

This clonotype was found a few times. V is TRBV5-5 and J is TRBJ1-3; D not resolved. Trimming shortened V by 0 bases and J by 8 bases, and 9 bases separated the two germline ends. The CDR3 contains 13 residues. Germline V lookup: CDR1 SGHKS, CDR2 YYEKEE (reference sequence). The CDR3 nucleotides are TGTGCCAGCAGCTTGGGAGAGGTGGACACCATATATTTT. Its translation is CASSLGEVDTIYF.

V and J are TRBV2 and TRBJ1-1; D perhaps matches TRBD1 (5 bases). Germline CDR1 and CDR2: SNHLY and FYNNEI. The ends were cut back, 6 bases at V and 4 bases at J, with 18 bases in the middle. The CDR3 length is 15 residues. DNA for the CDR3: TGTGCCAGCAGGGAGACGGGACTCTTGGGCACTGAAGCTTTCTTT. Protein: CASRETGLLGTEAFF.

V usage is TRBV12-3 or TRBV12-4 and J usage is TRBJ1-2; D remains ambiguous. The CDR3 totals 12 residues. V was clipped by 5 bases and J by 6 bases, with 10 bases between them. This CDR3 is CASSPQVDGYTF. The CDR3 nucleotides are TGTGCCAGCAGTCCGCAGGTGGATGGCTACACCTTC.

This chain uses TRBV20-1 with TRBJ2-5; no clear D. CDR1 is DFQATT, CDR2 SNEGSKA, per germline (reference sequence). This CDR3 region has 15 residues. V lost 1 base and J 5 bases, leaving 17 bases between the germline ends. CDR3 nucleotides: TGCAGTGCTAGAGCCCCCCGACTGGGTCTGGAGACCCAGTACTTC. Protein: CSARAPRLGLETQYF.

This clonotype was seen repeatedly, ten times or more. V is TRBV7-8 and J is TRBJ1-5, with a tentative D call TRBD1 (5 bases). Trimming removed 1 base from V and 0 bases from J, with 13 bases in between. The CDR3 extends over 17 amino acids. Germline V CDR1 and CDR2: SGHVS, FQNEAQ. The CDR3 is CASSLGRDYPSNQPQHF. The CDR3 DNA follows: TGTGCCAGCAGCTTAGGCAGGGACTACCCTAGCAATCAGCCCCAGCATTTT.

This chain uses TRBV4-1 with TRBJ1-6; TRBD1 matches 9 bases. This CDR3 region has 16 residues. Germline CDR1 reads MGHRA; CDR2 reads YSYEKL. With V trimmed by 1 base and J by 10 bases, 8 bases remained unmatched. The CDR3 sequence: CASSQGTGGGRSPLHF. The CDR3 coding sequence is TGCGCCAGCAGCCAAGGAACAGGGGGCGGTCGGTCACCCCTCCACTTT.

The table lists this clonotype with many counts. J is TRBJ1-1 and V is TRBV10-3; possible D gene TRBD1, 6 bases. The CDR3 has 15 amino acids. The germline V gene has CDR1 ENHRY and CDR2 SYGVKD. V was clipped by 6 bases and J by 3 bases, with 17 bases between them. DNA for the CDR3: TGTGCCATCAGGGACCCTACAGGGCGCGACACTGAAGCTTTCTTT. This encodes CAIRDPTGRDTEAFF.

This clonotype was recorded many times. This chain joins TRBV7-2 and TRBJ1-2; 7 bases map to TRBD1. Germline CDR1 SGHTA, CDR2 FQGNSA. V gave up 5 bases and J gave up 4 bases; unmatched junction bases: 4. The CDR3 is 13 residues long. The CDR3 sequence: CASSGRDSYGYTF. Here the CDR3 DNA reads TGTGCCAGCAGCGGCCGGGACAGCTATGGCTACACCTTC.

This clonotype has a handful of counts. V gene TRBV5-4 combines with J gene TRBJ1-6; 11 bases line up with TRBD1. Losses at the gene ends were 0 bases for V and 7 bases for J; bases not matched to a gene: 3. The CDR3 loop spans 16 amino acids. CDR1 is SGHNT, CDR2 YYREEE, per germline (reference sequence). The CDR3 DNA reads TGTGCCAGCAGCTTGGACGGGACAGGGGGAAATTCACCCCTCCACTTT. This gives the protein CASSLDGTGGNSPLHF.

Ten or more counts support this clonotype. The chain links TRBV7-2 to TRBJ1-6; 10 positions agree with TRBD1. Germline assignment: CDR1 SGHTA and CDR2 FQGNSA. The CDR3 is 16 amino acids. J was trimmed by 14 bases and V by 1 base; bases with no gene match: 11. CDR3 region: CASSLGTGTGESSLHF. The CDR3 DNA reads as TGTGCCAGCAGCTTAGGAACCGGGACAGGGGAGTCATCCCTCCACTTT.

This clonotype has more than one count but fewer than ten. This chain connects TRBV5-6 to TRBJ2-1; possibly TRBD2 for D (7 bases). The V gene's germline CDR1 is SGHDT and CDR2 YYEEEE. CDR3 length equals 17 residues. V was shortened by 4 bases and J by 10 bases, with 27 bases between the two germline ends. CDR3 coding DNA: TGTGCCAGCAGCCCCCTAGGGGGGCGGGGGCCTTCTACGGAGCAGTTCTTC. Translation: CASSPLGGRGPSTEQFF.

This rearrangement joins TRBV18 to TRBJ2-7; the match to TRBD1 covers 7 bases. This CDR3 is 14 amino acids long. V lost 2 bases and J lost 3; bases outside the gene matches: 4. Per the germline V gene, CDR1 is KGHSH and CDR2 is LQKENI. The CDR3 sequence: CASSPNRGVYEQYF. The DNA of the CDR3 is TGTGCCAGCTCACCAAACAGGGGTGTCTACGAGCAGTACTTC.

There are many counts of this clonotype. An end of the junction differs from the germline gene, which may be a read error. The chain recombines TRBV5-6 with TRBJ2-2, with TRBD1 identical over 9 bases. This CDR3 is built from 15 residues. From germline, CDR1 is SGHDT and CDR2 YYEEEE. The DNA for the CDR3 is TGTGCCAGCTGCTTGGGACAGGGAAACACCGGGGAGCTGTTTTTT. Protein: CASCLGQGNTGELFF.